The present T cell receptor beta chain was sequenced within a study of OX40 agonist ivuxolimab in advanced cancers. Broadly, across the study: Ivuxolimab was a fully human IgG2 agonistic monoclonal antibody targeting the costimulatory receptor OX40 (CD134). The purpose of peripheral TCRbeta sequencing was to test whether ivuxolimab changed TCR sequence diversity and led to clonal T-cell expansion. Intravenous ivuxolimab was administered to patients every 2 weeks at six dose levels: 0.01, 0.1, 0.3, 1.5, 3 and 10 mg/kg. Partial responses were achieved by three dose-escalation patients, of whom one had hepatocellular carcinoma and two had cutaneous melanoma. The paper covers the monotherapy dose-escalation part of the phase I ivuxolimab trial, which included N = 52 patients. A male proportion of under 85% and a mean age of around 60 years, ranging from roughly 23 to 79, were recorded for the dose-escalation cohort. Prior anti-PD-1, anti-PD-L1 or anti-CTLA-4 therapy was permitted, and checkpoint inhibitors had been received by about 44% of dose-escalation patients. Of the 50 or so patients in dose escalation, about 19 had hepatocellular carcinoma, around 15 had melanoma, 9 had renal cell carcinoma and 9 had head and neck cancer.

Patients with a history of autoimmune disease or receiving systemic immunosuppression were excluded from the trial. In every dose cohort, peripheral blood was drawn for TCR sequencing at baseline, cycle 4 day 1, and cycle 7 day 1. The samples were drawn from a first-in-human, open-label, multicenter phase I dose-escalation trial of ivuxolimab. Adults with locally advanced or metastatic melanoma, renal cell, hepatocellular, or head and neck squamous cell carcinoma were enrolled in the trial. Before TCR sequencing, CD4+ T cells and CD8+ T cells from peripheral blood were sorted into separate populations. CDR1 and CDR2, per the germline V gene (reference sequence), are PRHDT and FYEKMQ. The CDR3 spans 13 residues, from the cysteine through the phenylalanine. Only CDR3 DNA remains: 39 bases, in frame from the first base. Relative to germline, V is missing 4 bases and J is missing 4 bases, with 3 bases of the junction outside any gene match.

General conclusions and limits of the study: At doses of 0.1 to 3.0 mg/kg, clonal expansion of both CD4+ and CD8+ blood T cells was observed from baseline to week 6. Which antigens the clonally expanded peripheral T cells were specific for was not determined. Low levels of normalized T-cell clonal expansion were also shown by some nonresponding patients. In the 0.1-3.0 mg/kg groups, partial responders were among the patients with the lowest normalized peripheral clonal expansion, particularly in CD8+ T cells. After ivuxolimab, CD8+ T cells had more expanded clones than CD4+ T cells on average.

Concerning this clone: Its target antigen remains unknown. No base quality values were provided; no much bigger clone lies one nucleotide off.

For sequencing of the TCRbeta CDR3 region, genomic DNA was extracted from the sorted cells. TCRbeta CDR3 regions were sequenced using the immunoSEQ Assay. Sourced from immuneACCESS, this table was stored by TCRdb with only in-frame sequences that have V and J called. A share of the clones is absent; for the studies checked, an unresolved V gene accounts for under half, and the remainder has no known explanation. This sample gives more than 60,000 clones in total; about 80% of them show up just once. The top ten constitute 3.5% to 4.5% of the sample. The chain is assembled from TRBV13 and TRBJ1-2; 7 of the junction bases match TRBD1. This specimen was CD4+ or CD8+ T cells sorted from blood, taken in a trial of the OX40 agonist ivuxolimab. The clonotype comes from an adult with an advanced solid tumor such as melanoma, head and neck, liver or kidney cancer. DNA sequence: TGTGCCAGCAGCTCTGGGACAGCCTATGGCTACACCTTC. This codes for CASSSGTAYGYTF.